This T cell receptor beta chain was obtained from a study of cytomegalovirus exposure and HLA in healthy donors. CDR1 and CDR2 (germline): SQVTM, ANQGSEA. There are 13 residues in the CDR3. The V end was cut by 5 bases, the J end by 5 bases, with 12 bases between. PCR amplification relied on 60 Vbeta primers (plus 13 Jbeta primers). Data came from immunoSEQ multiplex PCR; TCRdb stores just in-frame clones and leaves some out. The data show 120,000 or so clones, around 78% seen once. The genes are TRBV29-1 and TRBJ2-2; possible D gene TRBD1, 6 bases. Sequencing was performed on PBMCs. The source is a middle-aged woman in good health and CMV-seronegative. The CDR3 DNA follows: TGCAGCGTTACTACAACAGGGACCGGGGAGCTGTTTTTT. Residues: CSVTTTGTGELFF.